The rows below give T cell receptor beta chains drawn from one sample of a study of control samples from healthy donors and cancer patients. Generated by immunoSEQ multiplex PCR, the TCRdb table keeps only in-frame clones and is missing some. This table holds 50,000 to 70,000 clones, roughly 95% found once. Sequencing was carried out using blood. These receptors came from a woman aged 18-30 years in good health. The CDR3 runs from the conserved cysteine through the conserved F or W. The D gene is left open where the match is weak. Some rows have no size entry. The others give once, few or many, or a class for an expanded clone.

d_call | clone_size | j_call | v_call | cdr3_aa | cdr3_nt
TRBD1 | . | TRBJ1-1 | TRBV27 | CASSPAGTDEAFF | TGTGCCAGCAGTCCTGCCGGGACAGATGAAGCTTTCTTT
TRBD1 | . | TRBJ2-5 | TRBV28 | CASSPRDRGFLETQYF | TGTGCCAGCAGCCCCCGGGACAGGGGGTTTCTTGAGACCCAGTACTTC
TRBD1 | once | TRBJ1-5 | TRBV24-1 | CATSDLASGTAYSNQPQHF | TGTGCCACCAGTGATTTAGCCTCCGGGACAGCCTATAGCAATCAGCCCCAGCATTTT
. | . | TRBJ1-1 | TRBV27 | CASSQAGRWTEAFF | TGTGCCAGCAGTCAGGCAGGGCGGTGGACTGAAGCTTTCTTT
. | . | TRBJ1-5 | TRBV24-1 | CATSDKNSNQPQHF | TGTGCCACCAGTGATAAAAATAGCAATCAGCCCCAGCATTTT
TRBD1 | . | TRBJ1-2 | TRBV11-2 | CASSFNRGFYGYTF | TGTGCCAGCAGCTTCAACAGGGGCTTCTATGGCTACACCTTC
. | . | TRBJ1-1 | TRBV7-2 | CASSLVAGQGNTEAFF | TGTGCCAGCAGCTTAGTGGCTGGGCAGGGGAACACTGAAGCTTTCTTT
. | . | TRBJ1-6 | TRBV6-4 | CASSEGEASPLHF | TGTGCCAGCAGTGAAGGAGAGGCTTCACCCCTCCACTTT
. | . | TRBJ2-5 | TRBV5-4 | CASSTPTAKETQYF | TGTGCCAGCTCCACCCCGACGGCCAAAGAGACCCAGTACTTC
TRBD1 | . | TRBJ2-7 | TRBV7-9 | CASSPRGGRPYEQYF | TGTGCCAGCAGCCCCCGAGGGGGCCGACCCTACGAGCAGTACTTC
TRBD2 | . | TRBJ2-2 | TRBV4-1 | CASSQVGGHRGAVF | TGCGCCAGCAGCCAAGTGGGAGGGCACCGGGGAGCTGTTTTT
. | once | TRBJ2-4 | TRBV18 | CASSPPRSVAKNIQYF | TGTGCCAGCTCACCACCGAGGAGTGTAGCCAAAAACATTCAGTACTTC
TRBD1 | . | TRBJ1-3 | TRBV30 | CAWTGQGGIGNTIYF | TGTGCCTGGACGGGACAGGGAGGTATTGGAAACACCATATATTTT
. | . | TRBJ1-1 | TRBV6-5 | CASQLRRKNTEAFF | TGTGCCAGCCAGCTCCGACGGAAGAACACTGAAGCTTTCTTT
TRBD1 | . | TRBJ1-1 | TRBV7-2 | CASSSQGGNTEAFF | TGTGCCAGCAGCTCTCAGGGGGGGAACACTGAAGCTTTCTTT
. | . | TRBJ1-3 | TRBV29-1 | CSARQGGSSGNTIYF | TGCAGCGCCAGACAAGGAGGGTCCTCTGGAAACACCATATATTTT
TRBD2 | . | TRBJ2-2 | TRBV30 | CACIFFAFARRLAGVLLRGAVF | TGTGCCTGTATTTTTTTCGCTTTCGCCCGTCGACTAGCGGGGGTTTTGCTCCGGGGAGCTGTTTTT
. | . | TRBJ2-1 | TRBV5-1 | CASSLVGRTEQFF | TGCGCCAGCAGCTTGGTCGGCCGCACTGAGCAGTTCTTC
. | . | TRBJ1-1 | TRBV6-5 | CAITRHLNTEAFF | TGTGCCATCACCCGACACCTGAACACTGAAGCTTTCTTT
. | . | TRBJ1-1 | TRBV10-3 | CAISEMNTEAFF | TGTGCCATCAGTGAGATGAACACTGAAGCTTTCTTT
. | . | TRBJ2-1 | TRBV24-1 | CATSDLGASHSYNEQFF | TGTGCCACCAGTGATTTGGGAGCAAGCCACTCCTACAATGAGCAGTTCTTC
. | . | TRBJ2-1 | TRBV11-2 | CASSLVAYNEQFF | TGTGCCAGCAGCTTAGTAGCCTACAATGAGCAGTTCTTC
TRBD1 | . | TRBJ1-2 | TRBV5-1 | CASSPRQGVLSHGYTF | TGCGCCAGCAGCCCGCGACAGGGGGTATTGAGCCATGGCTACACCTTC
. | once | TRBJ1-3 | TRBV19 | CASSSGTSGNTIYF | TGTGCCAGTAGTTCGGGAACCTCTGGAAACACCATATATTTT
TRBD2 | . | TRBJ2-5 | TRBV10-1 | CASSEGLGETQYF | TGCGCCAGCAGTGAGGGACTAGGGGAGACCCAGTACTTC
TRBD1 | . | TRBJ2-7 | TRBV4-2 | CASSQARRDSSYEQYF | TGTGCCAGCAGCCAGGCCCGCCGGGACAGCTCCTACGAGCAGTACTTC
. | . | TRBJ1-1 | TRBV5-1 | CASSLVPGSTEAFF | TGCGCCAGCAGCTTGGTCCCGGGGAGTACTGAAGCTTTCTTT
TRBD1 | . | TRBJ1-2 | TRBV11-3 | CASRRLGTGLKWTF | TGTGCCAGCAGACGCCTCGGGACAGGGTTGAAGTGGACCTTC
TRBD2 | . | TRBJ2-5 | TRBV7-2 | CASSLGFLAGVLETQYF | TGTGCCAGCAGCTTAGGGTTTCTAGCGGGGGTACTTGAGACCCAGTACTTC
. | once | TRBJ2-7 | TRBV28 | CASARTHGYEQYF | TGTGCCAGCGCAAGGACCCATGGCTACGAACAGTACTTC
. | . | TRBJ2-5 | TRBV11-2 | CASSLYLGIIETQYF | TGTGCCAGCAGCTTATATTTAGGGATAATAGAGACCCAGTACTTC
. | once | TRBJ1-4 | TRBV21-1 | CASNPRPGPTTDTTNEKLFF | TGTGCCAGCAACCCAAGGCCGGGTCCAACCACCGATACAACTAATGAAAAACTGTTTTTT
. | . | TRBJ1-1 | TRBV7-9 | CASSSPQNLNTEAFF | TGTGCCAGCAGCTCCCCTCAGAATTTGAACACTGAAGCTTTCTTT
. | . | TRBJ2-7 | TRBV6-5 | CASISNEQYF | TGTGCCAGCATCAGCAACGAGCAGTACTTC
. | . | TRBJ2-2 | TRBV12-3/TRBV12-4 | CASRIIGELFF | TGTGCCAGCAGGATTATCGGGGAGCTGTTTTTT
. | . | TRBJ1-6 | TRBV6-4 | CASGTSGNSPLHF | TGTGCCAGCGGGACCTCGGGTAATTCACCCCTCCACTTT
TRBD1 | . | TRBJ1-2 | TRBV6-5 | CASSYSGGQGYGYTF | TGTGCCAGCAGTTACTCGGGAGGACAGGGGTATGGCTACACCTTC
TRBD2 | once | TRBJ2-3 | TRBV3-1/TRBV3-2 | CASSPGTSGDTQYF | TGTGCCAGCAGCCCAGGGACTAGCGGAGATACGCAGTATTTT
TRBD2 | once | TRBJ2-1 | TRBV28 | CASSSLRLAGGYNEQFF | TGTGCCAGCAGTTCCCTCAGACTAGCGGGGGGGTACAATGAGCAGTTCTTC
TRBD2 | . | TRBJ2-7 | TRBV11-2 | CASSLDRRRTSGGLTYEQYF | TGTGCCAGCAGCTTAGATCGGCGGAGGACTAGCGGGGGGCTTACCTACGAGCAGTACTTC
. | . | TRBJ1-1 | TRBV5-1 | CASSAGWGMNTEAFF | TGCGCCAGCAGCGCAGGGTGGGGAATGAACACTGAAGCTTTCTTT
TRBD2 | . | TRBJ2-1 | TRBV9 | CASSVELAGTASYNEQFF | TGTGCCAGCAGCGTAGAACTAGCGGGGACCGCCTCCTACAATGAGCAGTTCTTC
. | . | TRBJ2-5 | TRBV2 | CASTGDKQETQYF | TGTGCCAGCACGGGGGACAAACAAGAGACCCAGTACTTC
. | once | TRBJ1-5 | TRBV6-4 | CASRGIDSNQPQHF | TGTGCCAGCCGGGGGATAGATAGCAATCAGCCCCAGCATTTT
. | . | TRBJ1-1 | TRBV18 | CASSPKEGTEAFF | TGTGCCAGCTCACCCAAGGAAGGCACTGAAGCTTTCTTT
. | . | TRBJ1-4 | TRBV14 | CASSQGLGEKLFF | TGTGCCAGCAGCCAAGGGTTAGGAGAAAAACTGTTTTTT
. | . | TRBJ2-7 | TRBV4-2 | CASSHQGASYEQYF | TGTGCCAGCAGCCATCAGGGAGCCTCCTACGAGCAGTACTTC
TRBD1 | . | TRBJ2-7 | TRBV18 | CASSPPGQGGYEQYF | TGTGCCAGCTCACCCCCGGGACAGGGTGGGTACGAGCAGTACTTC
. | . | TRBJ1-1 | TRBV3-1/TRBV3-2 | CASSQVLGETEAFF | TGTGCCAGCAGCCAAGTTTTAGGGGAAACTGAAGCTTTCTTT
TRBD2 | . | TRBJ2-1 | TRBV10-2 | CATRTSSNEQFF | TGCGCCACCAGGACTAGTTCCAATGAGCAGTTCTTC
. | once | TRBJ1-1 | TRBV6-5 | CASSYSGVLNTEAFF | TGTGCCAGCAGTTACTCTGGAGTCTTAAACACTGAAGCTTTCTTT
. | . | TRBJ2-5 | TRBV2 | CASSVSLGETQYF | TGTGCCAGCAGTGTGAGCCTTGGCGAGACCCAGTACTTC